This T cell receptor (beta chain) emerged from a study of control samples from healthy donors and cancer patients. Some clones are missing from TCRdb's copy, which holds only in-frame ones; the method was immunoSEQ multiplex PCR. This sample has about 130,000 clones, with just under 95% found just once. Input material: PBMCs. The sequence came from a man between 60 and 75 years old with colorectal cancer.

CDR3 protein: CASSPGNTGELFF. The CDR3 nucleotides read TGTGCCAGCAGCCCGGGGAACACCGGGGAGCTGTTTTTT. The rearrangement links TRBV27 to TRBJ2-2, with D unclear. Per germline, CDR1 MNHEY and CDR2 SMNVEV (reference sequence). The CDR3 runs to 13 residues. V gave up 6 bases and J gave up 1 base, with 6 bases separating them.